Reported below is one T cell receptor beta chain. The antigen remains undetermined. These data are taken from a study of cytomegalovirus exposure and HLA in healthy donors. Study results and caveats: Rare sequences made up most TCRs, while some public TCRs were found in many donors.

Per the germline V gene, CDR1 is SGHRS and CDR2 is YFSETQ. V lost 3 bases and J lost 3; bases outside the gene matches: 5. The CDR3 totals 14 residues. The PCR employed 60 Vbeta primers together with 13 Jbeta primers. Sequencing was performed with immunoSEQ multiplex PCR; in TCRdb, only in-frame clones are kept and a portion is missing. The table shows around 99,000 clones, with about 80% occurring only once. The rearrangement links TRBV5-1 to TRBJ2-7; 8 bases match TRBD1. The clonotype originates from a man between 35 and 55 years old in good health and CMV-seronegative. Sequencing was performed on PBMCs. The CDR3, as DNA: TGCGCCAGCAGCTCAGGGGGCACAGGCTACGAGCAGTACTTC. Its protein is CASSSGGTGYEQYF.